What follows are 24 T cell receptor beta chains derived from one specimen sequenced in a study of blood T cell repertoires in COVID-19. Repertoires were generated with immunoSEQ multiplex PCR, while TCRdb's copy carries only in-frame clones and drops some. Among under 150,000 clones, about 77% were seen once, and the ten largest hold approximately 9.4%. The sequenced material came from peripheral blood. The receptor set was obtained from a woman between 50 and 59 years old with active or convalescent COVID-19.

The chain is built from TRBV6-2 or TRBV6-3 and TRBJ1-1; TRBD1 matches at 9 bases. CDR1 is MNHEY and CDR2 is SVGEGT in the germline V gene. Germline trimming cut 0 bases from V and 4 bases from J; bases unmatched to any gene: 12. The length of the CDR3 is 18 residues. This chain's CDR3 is CASSYSIRDRVEGTEAFF. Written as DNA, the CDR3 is TGTGCCAGCAGTTACTCGATCCGGGACAGGGTGGAAGGCACTGAAGCTTTCTTT.

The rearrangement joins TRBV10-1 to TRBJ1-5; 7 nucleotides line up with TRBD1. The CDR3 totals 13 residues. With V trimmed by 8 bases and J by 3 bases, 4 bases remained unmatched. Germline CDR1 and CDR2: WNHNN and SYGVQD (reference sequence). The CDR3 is CASQGGYNQPQHF. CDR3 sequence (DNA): TGCGCCAGCCAGGGGGGATACAATCAGCCCCAGCATTTT.

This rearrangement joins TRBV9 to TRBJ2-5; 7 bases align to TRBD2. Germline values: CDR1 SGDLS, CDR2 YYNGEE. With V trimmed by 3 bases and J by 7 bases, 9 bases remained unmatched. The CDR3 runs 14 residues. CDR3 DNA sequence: TGTGCCAGCAGCGGAGCGGGATTGGGGGGGACCCAGTACTTC. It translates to CASSGAGLGGTQYF.

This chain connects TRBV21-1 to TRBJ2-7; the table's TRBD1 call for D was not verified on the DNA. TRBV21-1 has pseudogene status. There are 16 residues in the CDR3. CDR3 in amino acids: CASSKPGGQPTYEQYF. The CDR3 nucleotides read TGTGCCAGCAGCAAACCTGGGGGACAGCCGACCTACGAGCAGTACTTC.

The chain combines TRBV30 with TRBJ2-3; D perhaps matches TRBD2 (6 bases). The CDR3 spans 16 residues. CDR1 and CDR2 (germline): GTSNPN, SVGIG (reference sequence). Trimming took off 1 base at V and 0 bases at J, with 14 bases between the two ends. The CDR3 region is CAWSDGTSRSTDTQYF. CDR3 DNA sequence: TGTGCCTGGAGTGACGGGACTTCAAGGAGCACAGATACGCAGTATTTT. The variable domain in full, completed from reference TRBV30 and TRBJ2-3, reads SQTIHQWPATLVQPVGSPLSLECTVEGTSNPNLYWYRQAAGRGLQLLFYSVGIGQISSEVPQNLSASRPQDRQFILSSKKLLLSDSGFYLCAWSDGTSRSTDTQYFGPGTRLTVL.

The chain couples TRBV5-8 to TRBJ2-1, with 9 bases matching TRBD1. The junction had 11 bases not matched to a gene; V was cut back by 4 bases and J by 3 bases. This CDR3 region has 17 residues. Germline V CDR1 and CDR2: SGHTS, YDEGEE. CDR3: CASSRPSGTGIYNEQFF. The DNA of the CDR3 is TGTGCCAGCAGCCGACCCTCCGGGACAGGGATCTACAATGAGCAGTTCTTC.

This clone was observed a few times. Here the CDR3 reads CASSSGLAGYNEQFF. In nucleotides, the CDR3 is TGTGCCAGCAGCTCAGGACTAGCGGGCTACAATGAGCAGTTCTTC. The rearrangement uses TRBV11-2 and TRBJ2-1, with 11 bases identical to TRBD2. The CDR3 is 15 amino acids. V lost 4 bases and J lost 3; bases outside the gene matches: 2. Germline-derived CDR1 and CDR2 are SGHAT and FQNNGV. The full variable domain, rest sourced from reference TRBV11-2 and TRBJ2-1, is EAGVAQSPRYKIIEKRQSVAFWCNPISGHATLYWYQQILGQGPKLLIQFQNNGVVDDSQLPKDRFSAERLKGVDSTLKIQPAKLEDSAVYLCASSSGLAGYNEQFFGPGTRLTVL.

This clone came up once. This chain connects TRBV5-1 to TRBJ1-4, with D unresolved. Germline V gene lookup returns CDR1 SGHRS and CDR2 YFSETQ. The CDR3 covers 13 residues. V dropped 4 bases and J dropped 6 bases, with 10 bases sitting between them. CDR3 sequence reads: CASSTEAHEKLFF. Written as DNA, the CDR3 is TGCGCCAGCAGCACCGAGGCCCATGAAAAACTGTTTTTT.

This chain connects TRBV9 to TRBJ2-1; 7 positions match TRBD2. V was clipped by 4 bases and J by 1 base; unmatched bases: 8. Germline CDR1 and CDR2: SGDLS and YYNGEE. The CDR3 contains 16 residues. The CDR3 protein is CASSPGTGGSYNEQFF. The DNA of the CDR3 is TGTGCCAGCAGCCCCGGTACGGGAGGTTCCTACAATGAGCAGTTCTTC.

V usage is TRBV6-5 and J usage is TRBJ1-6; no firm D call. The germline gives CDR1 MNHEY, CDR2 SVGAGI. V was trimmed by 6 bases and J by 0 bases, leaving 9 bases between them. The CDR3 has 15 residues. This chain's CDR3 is CASRAGSSYNSPLHF. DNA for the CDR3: TGTGCCAGCAGGGCGGGGAGCTCCTATAATTCACCCCTCCACTTT.

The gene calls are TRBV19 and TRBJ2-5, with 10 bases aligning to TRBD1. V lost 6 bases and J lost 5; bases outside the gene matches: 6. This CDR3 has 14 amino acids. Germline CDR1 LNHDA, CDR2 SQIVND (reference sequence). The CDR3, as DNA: TGTGCCAGTAGCAAGACAGGGGGCCACGAGACCCAGTACTTC. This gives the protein CASSKTGGHETQYF.

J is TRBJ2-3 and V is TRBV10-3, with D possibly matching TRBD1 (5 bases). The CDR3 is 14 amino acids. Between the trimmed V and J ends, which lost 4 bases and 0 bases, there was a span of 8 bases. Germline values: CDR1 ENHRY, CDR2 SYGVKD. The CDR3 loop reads CAISVGASTDTQYF. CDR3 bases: TGTGCCATCAGTGTAGGGGCGAGCACAGATACGCAGTATTTT.

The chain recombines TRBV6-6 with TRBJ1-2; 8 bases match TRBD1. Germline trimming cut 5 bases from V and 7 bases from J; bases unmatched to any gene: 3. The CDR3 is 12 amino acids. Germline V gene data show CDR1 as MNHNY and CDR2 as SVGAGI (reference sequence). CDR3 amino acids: CASSPGTGGYTF. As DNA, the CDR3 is TGTGCCAGCAGTCCGGGGACAGGTGGCTACACCTTC.

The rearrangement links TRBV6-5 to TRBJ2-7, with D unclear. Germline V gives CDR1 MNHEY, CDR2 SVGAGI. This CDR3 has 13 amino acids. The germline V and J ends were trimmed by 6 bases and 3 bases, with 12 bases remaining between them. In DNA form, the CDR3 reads TGTGCCAGCAGACAGACCAGCCGCTACGAGCAGTACTTC. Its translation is CASRQTSRYEQYF.

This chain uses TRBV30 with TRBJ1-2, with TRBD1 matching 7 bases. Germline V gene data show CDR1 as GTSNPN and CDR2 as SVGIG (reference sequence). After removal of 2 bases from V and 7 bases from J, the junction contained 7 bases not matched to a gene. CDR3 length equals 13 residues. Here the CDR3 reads CAWSLGQDFGYTF. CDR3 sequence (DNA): TGTGCCTGGAGTCTAGGACAGGACTTTGGCTACACCTTC.

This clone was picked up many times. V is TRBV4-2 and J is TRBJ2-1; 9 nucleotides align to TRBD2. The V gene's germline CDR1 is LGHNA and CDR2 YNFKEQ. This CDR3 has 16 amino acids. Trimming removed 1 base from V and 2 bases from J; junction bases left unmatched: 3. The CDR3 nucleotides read TGTGCCAGCAGCCAAGGTACTAGCGGGCCCTACAATGAGCAGTTCTTC. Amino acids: CASSQGTSGPYNEQFF.

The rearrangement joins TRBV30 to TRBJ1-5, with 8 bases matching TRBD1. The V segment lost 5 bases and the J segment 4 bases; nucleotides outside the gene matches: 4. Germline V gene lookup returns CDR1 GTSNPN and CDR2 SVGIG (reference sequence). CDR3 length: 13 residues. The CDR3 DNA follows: TGTGCCTGGGGGGACAGGCGTAATCAGCCCCAGCATTTT. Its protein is CAWGDRRNQPQHF. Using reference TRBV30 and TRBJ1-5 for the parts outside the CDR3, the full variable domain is SQTIHQWPATLVQPVGSPLSLECTVEGTSNPNLYWYRQAAGRGLQLLFYSVGIGQISSEVPQNLSASRPQDRQFILSSKKLLLSDSGFYLCAWGDRRNQPQHFGDGTRLSIL.

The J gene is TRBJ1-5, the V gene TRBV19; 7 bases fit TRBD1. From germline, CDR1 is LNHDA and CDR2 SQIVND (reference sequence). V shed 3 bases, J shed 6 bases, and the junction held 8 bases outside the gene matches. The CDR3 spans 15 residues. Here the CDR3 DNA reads TGTGCCAGTAGTATGGAGGGGGCAGGGGGTCAGCCCCAGCATTTT. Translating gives CASSMEGAGGQPQHF.

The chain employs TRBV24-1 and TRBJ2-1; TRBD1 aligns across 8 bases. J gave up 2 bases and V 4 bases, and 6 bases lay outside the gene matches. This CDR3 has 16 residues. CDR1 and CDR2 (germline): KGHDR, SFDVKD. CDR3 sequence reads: CATSDRTGKAYNEQFF. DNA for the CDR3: TGTGCCACCAGTGACAGGACAGGGAAGGCCTACAATGAGCAGTTCTTC.

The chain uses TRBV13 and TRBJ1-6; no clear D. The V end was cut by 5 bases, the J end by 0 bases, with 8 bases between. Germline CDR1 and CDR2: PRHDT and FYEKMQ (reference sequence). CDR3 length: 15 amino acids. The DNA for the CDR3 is TGTGCCAGCAGCCCGCGGGGCTCCTATAATTCACCCCTCCACTTT. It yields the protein CASSPRGSYNSPLHF.

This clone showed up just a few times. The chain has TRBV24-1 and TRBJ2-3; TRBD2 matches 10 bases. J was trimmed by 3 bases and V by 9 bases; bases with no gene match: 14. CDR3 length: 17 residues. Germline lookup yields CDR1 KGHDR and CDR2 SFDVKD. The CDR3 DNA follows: TGTGCCACCGCTAGCGGGAGTTTCAGAGTACATACAGATACGCAGTATTTT. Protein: CATASGSFRVHTDTQYF.

CDR3: CASSLGVGTGVETQYF. The CDR3 DNA reads as TGTGCCAGCAGCTTGGGGGTTGGGACAGGGGTCGAGACCCAGTACTTC. The chain has TRBV11-2 and TRBJ2-5, with 10 bases aligning to TRBD1. The CDR3 sequence is 16 residues long. Germline V gene lookup returns CDR1 SGHAT and CDR2 FQNNGV. The trim removed 3 bases at V and 5 bases at J, leaving 9 bases unmatched.

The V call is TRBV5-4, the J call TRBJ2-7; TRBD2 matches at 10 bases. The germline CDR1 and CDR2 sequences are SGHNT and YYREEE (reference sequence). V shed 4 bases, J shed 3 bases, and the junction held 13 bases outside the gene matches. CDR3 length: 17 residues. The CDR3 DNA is TGTGCCAGCAGCCCCGGGGGTAGCGGGGGGCGAAACTACGAGCAGTACTTC. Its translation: CASSPGGSGGRNYEQYF.

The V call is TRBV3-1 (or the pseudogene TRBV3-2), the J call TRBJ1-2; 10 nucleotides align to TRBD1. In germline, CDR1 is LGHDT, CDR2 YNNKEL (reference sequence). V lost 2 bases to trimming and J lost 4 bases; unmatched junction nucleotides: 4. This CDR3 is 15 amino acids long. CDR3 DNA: TGTGCCAGCAGCCAAACGGGACAGGGGATCTATGGCTACACCTTC. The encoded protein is CASSQTGQGIYGYTF.